Detailed here is one T cell receptor beta chain. Its antigen is not identified. V shed 4 bases and J 2 bases; nucleotides not matched to a gene: 6. The germline V gene encodes CDR1 SGHRS and CDR2 YFSETQ. This CDR3 is built from 15 residues. The record originates from a study of beta chain features in type 1 diabetes. Study at large: Patients did not differ from healthy donors in age, gender or cell yield.

Reverse transcription of all isolated RNA meant that expressed TCRB transcripts were sequenced. Profiling relied on immunoSEQ multiplex PCR, and the TCRdb table lists in-frame clones only, not all of them. The table has fewer than 20,000 clones, less than 45% seen once. Study observations and caveats: High-TCR-expressing cells could be over-represented by cDNA sequencing. HLA effects on TCRB rearrangement stayed unresolved here. VDJ junctions sequenced from type 1 diabetes patients showed fewer insertions and more deletions.

This sequence was found in a woman aged 40 to 50 in good health. The rearrangement links TRBV5-1 to TRBJ1-2; 9 nucleotides match TRBD1. The sample comprised stem cell memory CD4+ T cells from blood. DNA for the CDR3: TGCGCCAGCAGCCTGGGCGGACAGGGGAACTATGGCTACACCTTC. This codes for CASSLGGQGNYGYTF.